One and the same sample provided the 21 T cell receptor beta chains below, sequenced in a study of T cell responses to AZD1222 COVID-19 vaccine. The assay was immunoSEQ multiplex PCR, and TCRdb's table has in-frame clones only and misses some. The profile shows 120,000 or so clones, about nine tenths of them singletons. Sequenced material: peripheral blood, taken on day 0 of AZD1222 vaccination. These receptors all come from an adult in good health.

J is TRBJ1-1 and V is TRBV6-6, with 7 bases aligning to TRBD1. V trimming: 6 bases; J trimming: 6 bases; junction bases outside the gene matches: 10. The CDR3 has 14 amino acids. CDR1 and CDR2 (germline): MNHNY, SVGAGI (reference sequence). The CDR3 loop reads CASRPGQRAAEAFF. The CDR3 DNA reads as TGTGCCAGCAGACCGGGACAGAGGGCCGCTGAAGCTTTCTTT.

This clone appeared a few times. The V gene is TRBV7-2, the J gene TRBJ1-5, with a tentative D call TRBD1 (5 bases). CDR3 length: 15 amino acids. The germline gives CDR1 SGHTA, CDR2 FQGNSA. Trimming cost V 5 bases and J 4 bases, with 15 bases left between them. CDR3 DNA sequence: TGTGCCAGCAGCGCTTCTTGGGGGTTAAATCAGCCCCAGCATTTT. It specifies CASSASWGLNQPQHF.

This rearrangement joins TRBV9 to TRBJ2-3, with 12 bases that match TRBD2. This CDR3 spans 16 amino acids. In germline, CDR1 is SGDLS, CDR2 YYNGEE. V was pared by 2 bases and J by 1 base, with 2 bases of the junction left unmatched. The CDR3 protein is CASSVGTSGRTDTQYF. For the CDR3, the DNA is TGTGCCAGCAGCGTCGGGACTAGCGGGCGCACAGATACGCAGTATTTT.

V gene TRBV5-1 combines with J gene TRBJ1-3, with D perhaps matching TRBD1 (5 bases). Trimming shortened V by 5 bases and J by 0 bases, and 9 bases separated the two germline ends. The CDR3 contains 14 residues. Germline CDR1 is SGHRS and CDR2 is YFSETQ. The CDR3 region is CASRVQGSGNTIYF. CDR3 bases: TGCGCCAGCAGGGTGCAGGGCTCTGGAAACACCATATATTTT. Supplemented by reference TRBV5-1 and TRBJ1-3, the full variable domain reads KAGVTQTPRYLIKTRGQQVTLSCSPISGHRSVSWYQQTPGQGLQFLFEYFSETQRNKGNFPGRFSGRQFSNSRSEMNVSTLELGDSALYLCASRVQGSGNTIYFGEGSWLTVV.

The CDR3 DNA reads TGTGCCAGCAGGTTTCACGGGGGTGGCTACACCTTC. It specifies CASRFHGGGYTF. The V and J genes are TRBV28 and TRBJ1-2, with D perhaps TRBD1 (5 bases). This CDR3 has 12 residues. From germline, CDR1 is MDHEN and CDR2 SYDVKM. V was shortened by 6 bases and J by 7 bases, with 12 bases between the two germline ends.

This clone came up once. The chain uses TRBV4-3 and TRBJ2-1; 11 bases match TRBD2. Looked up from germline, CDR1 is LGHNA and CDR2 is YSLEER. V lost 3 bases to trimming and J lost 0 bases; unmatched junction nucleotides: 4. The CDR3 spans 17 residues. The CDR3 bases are TGCGCCAGCAGCCACATACTAGCGGGGGACTCCTACAATGAGCAGTTCTTC. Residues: CASSHILAGDSYNEQFF.

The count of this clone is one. CDR3 protein: CASSVAEAEKALHF. CDR3 sequence (DNA): TGTGCCAGCAGCGTAGCGGAAGCGGAAAAGGCCCTCCACTTT. The V gene is TRBV9, the J gene TRBJ1-6; D call uncertain. The CDR3 sequence is 14 residues long. Germline values: CDR1 SGDLS, CDR2 YYNGEE. V was clipped by 0 bases and J by 14 bases, with 15 bases between them.

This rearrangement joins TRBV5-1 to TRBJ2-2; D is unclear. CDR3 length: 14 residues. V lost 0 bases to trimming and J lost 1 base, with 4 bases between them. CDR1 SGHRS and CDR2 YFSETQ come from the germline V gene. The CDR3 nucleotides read TGCGCCAGCAGCTTGGCCGGGAACACCGGGGAGCTGTTTTTT. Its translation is CASSLAGNTGELFF.

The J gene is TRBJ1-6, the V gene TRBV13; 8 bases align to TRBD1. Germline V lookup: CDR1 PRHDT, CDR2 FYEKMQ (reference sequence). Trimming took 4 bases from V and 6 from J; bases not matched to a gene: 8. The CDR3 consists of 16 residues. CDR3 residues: CASSSKRTGSNSPLHF. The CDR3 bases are TGTGCCAGCAGCTCCAAGAGGACAGGGAGTAATTCACCCCTCCACTTT.

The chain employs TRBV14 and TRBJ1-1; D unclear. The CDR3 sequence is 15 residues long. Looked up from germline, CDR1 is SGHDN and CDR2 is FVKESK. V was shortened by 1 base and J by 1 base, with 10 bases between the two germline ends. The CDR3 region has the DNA TGTGCCAGCAGCCAAGGAAGGAGGGCGAACACTGAAGCTTTCTTT. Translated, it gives CASSQGRRANTEAFF.

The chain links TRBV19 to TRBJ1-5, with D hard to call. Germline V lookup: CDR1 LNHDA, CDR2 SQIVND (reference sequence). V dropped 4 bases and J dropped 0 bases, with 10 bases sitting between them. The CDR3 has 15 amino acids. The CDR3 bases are TGTGCCAGTAGTACCTCGGTCCTTAGCAATCAGCCCCAGCATTTT. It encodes CASSTSVLSNQPQHF. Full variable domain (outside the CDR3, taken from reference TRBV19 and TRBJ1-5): DGGITQSPKYLFRKEGQNVTLSCEQNLNHDAMYWYRQDPGQGLRLIYYSQIVNDFQKGDIAEGYSVSREKKESFPLTVTSAQKNPTAFYLCASSTSVLSNQPQHFGDGTRLSIL.

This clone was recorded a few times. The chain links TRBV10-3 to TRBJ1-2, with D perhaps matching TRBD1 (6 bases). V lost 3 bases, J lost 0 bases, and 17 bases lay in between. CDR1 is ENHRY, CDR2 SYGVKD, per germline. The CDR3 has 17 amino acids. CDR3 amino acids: CAISDNTGFTANYGYTF. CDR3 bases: TGTGCCATCAGTGATAACACAGGGTTTACAGCTAACTATGGCTACACCTTC.

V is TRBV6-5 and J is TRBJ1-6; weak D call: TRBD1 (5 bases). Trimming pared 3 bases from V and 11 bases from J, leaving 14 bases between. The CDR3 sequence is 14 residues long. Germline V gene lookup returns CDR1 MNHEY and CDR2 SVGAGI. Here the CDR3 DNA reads TGTGCCAGCAGTTATTCCCAGGGTAGTCCACCCCTCCACTTT. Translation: CASSYSQGSPPLHF.

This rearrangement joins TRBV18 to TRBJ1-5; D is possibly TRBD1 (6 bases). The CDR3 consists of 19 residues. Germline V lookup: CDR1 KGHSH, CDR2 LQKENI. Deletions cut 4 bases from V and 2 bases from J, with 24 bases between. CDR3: CASSLLASKQGGGNQPQHF. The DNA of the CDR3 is TGTGCCAGCTCACTCTTGGCCTCCAAACAGGGCGGAGGCAATCAGCCCCAGCATTTT.

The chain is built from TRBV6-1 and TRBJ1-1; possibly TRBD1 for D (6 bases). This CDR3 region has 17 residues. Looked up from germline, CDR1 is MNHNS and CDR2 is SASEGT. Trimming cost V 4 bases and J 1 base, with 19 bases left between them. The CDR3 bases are TGTGCCAGCAGTGTGAAAATAACAGGGTACGAGAACACTGAAGCTTTCTTT. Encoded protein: CASSVKITGYENTEAFF.

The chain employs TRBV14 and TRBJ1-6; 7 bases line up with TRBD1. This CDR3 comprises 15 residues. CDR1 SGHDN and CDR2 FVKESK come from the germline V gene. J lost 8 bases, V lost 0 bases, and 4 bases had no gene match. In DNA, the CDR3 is TGTGCCAGCAGCCAAGACAGAGGGGGCGATTCACCCCTCCACTTT. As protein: CASSQDRGGDSPLHF.

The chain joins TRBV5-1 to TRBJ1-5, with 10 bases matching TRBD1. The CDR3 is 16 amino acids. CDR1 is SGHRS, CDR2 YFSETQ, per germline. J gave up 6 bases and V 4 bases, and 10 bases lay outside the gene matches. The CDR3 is CASSPGQGEPAQPQHF. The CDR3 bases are TGCGCCAGCAGCCCAGGACAGGGGGAACCGGCTCAGCCCCAGCATTTT.

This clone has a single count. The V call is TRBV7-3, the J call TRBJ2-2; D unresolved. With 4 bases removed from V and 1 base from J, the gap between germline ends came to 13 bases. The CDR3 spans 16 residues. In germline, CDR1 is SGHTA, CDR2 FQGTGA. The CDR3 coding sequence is TGTGCCAGCAGCTCCCCCGGTGGGTTGAACACCGGGGAGCTGTTTTTT. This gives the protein CASSSPGGLNTGELFF.

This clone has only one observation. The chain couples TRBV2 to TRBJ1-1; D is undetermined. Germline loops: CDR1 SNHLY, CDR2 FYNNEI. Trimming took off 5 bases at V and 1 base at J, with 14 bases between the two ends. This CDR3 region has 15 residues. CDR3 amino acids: CASSQNISPNTEAFF. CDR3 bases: TGTGCCAGCAGTCAAAACATCTCCCCGAACACTGAAGCTTTCTTT. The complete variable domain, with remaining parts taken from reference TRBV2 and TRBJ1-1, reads EPEVTQTPSHQVTQMGQEVILRCVPISNHLYFYWYRQILGQKVEFLVSFYNNEISEKSEIFDDQFSVERPDGSNFTLKIRSTKLEDSAMYFCASSQNISPNTEAFFGQGTRLTVV.

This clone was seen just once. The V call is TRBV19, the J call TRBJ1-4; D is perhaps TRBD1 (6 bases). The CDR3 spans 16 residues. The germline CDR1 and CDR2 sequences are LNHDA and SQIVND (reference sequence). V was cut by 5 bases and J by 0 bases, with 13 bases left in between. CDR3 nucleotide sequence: TGTGCCAGTAGTCCTCTTGGGGGCCCAACTAATGAAAAACTGTTTTTT. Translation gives CASSPLGGPTNEKLFF.

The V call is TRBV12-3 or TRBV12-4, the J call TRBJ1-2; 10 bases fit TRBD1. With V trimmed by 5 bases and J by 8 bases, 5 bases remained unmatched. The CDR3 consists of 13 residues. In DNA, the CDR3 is TGTGCCAGCAGTGGGACAGGGGTTCTGGGCTACACCTTC. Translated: CASSGTGVLGYTF.